The 4 T cell receptor beta chains given below trace back to one sample, sequenced in a study of low-dose radiotherapy and immunotherapy resistance in tumors. Time point denoted: before trial treatment. With TRAV- and TRBV-specific primers, first-strand cDNA was made, covering the alpha and beta chains. TCRs were amplified for roughly 20 PCR cycles with a constant-region primer and V-primer adapter. TCRdb processed the reads anew with MiXCR; each CDR3 protein has one entry. The data contain 85,000 to 100,000 distinct CDR3 sequences, 9.4% of them singletons. This sample comprised PBMCs, obtained before treatment. These receptors were taken from a male donor with prostate cancer.

This clonotype was found many times. The chain joins TRBV28 to TRBJ2-1; 15 bases match TRBD2. There are 18 residues in the CDR3. J gave up 0 bases and V 6 bases, and 6 bases lay outside the gene matches. The germline V gene encodes CDR1 MDHEN and CDR2 SYDVKM. CDR3 bases: TGTGCCAGCAGCCGGACTAGCGGGAGGGCCCTCTCCTACAATGAGCAGTTCTTC. It encodes CASSRTSGRALSYNEQFF.

This clonotype was counted many times. The chain carries TRBV29-1 and TRBJ2-3, with D hard to call. Germline lookup yields CDR1 SQVTM and CDR2 ANQGSEA. V was trimmed by 3 bases and J by 2 bases, leaving 3 bases between them. This CDR3 contains 11 residues. CDR3 nucleotide sequence: TGCAGCGTTGAGGTCACAGATACGCAGTATTTT. The encoded protein is CSVEVTDTQYF.

This chain connects TRBV28 to TRBJ2-1, with 10 bases identical to TRBD2. The length of the CDR3 is 17 residues. CDR1 MDHEN and CDR2 SYDVKM come from the germline V gene. With 5 bases clipped from V and 8 bases from J, the junction kept 15 bases outside the gene matches. CDR3 protein: CASSPWVAGGGIDEQFF. The CDR3 DNA reads as TGTGCCAGCAGTCCGTGGGTAGCGGGAGGCGGTATCGATGAGCAGTTCTTC.

This clonotype has at least ten counts. The chain uses TRBV6-2 or TRBV6-3 and TRBJ2-1; TRBD2 aligns across 11 bases. This CDR3 has 14 amino acids. The germline CDR1 and CDR2 sequences are MNHEY and SVGEGT. The V and J ends lost 8 bases and 7 bases, in that order; junction bases with no gene match: 7. CDR3 nucleotides: TGTGCCAGCGGCTGGCTAGCGGGAGGTAATGAGCAGTTCTTC. Protein sequence: CASGWLAGGNEQFF.